The count of the clone carrying this T cell receptor beta chain is one. The CDR3 is made up of 15 amino acids. Deletions cut 1 base from V and 0 bases from J, with 10 bases between. The germline V gene has CDR1 MGHRA and CDR2 YSYEKL. The protocol was immunoSEQ multiplex PCR, while the TCRdb copy is restricted to in-frame clones and leaves out a portion. The data show 60,000 to 70,000 clones, 91% seen once. These data are taken from a study of T cell changes during pregnancy in multiple sclerosis. The sequence was collected from a female donor in good health, enrolled as a control in a pregnancy study. The sample consisted of peripheral blood, taken in the third trimester of pregnancy. The chain has TRBV4-1 and TRBJ2-7; unclear D gene. The CDR3 spells CASSQAPGTSYEQYF. CDR3 coding DNA: TGCGCCAGCAGCCAAGCGCCAGGAACCTCCTACGAGCAGTACTTC.